This passage covers 10 T cell receptor beta chains from one sample sequenced in a study of blood T cell repertoires in COVID-19. Generated by immunoSEQ multiplex PCR, the TCRdb table keeps only in-frame clones and is missing some. The table includes about 250,000 clones, around 86% detected once. The sample consisted of PBMCs or T cells enriched from blood (not recorded which). These receptors were taken from a man younger than 30 who had recovered from COVID-19.

The gene calls are TRBV20-1 and TRBJ2-1; 9 bases map to TRBD2. The germline CDR1 and CDR2 sequences are DFQATT and SNEGSKA (reference sequence). With V trimmed by 3 bases and J by 10 bases, 10 bases remained unmatched. The CDR3 contains 14 residues. DNA of the CDR3: TGCAGTGCTAGTCCGGTAGCGGGAGAATTGGAGCAGTTCTTC. It is translated as CSASPVAGELEQFF.

This sequence joins TRBV28 and TRBJ1-5; 7 nucleotides agree with TRBD1. With 6 bases clipped from V and 7 bases from J, the junction kept 18 bases outside the gene matches. From germline, CDR1 is MDHEN and CDR2 SYDVKM. The CDR3 runs 17 residues. The CDR3 bases are TGTGCCAGCAGGAGTACCCATCCGAGGGGGCTGGGACAGCCCCAGCATTTT. It codes for CASRSTHPRGLGQPQHF.

The rearrangement uses TRBV2 and TRBJ1-5, with 7 bases identical to TRBD1. V was clipped by 6 bases and J by 2 bases; unmatched bases: 4. The germline CDR1 and CDR2 sequences are SNHLY and FYNNEI. The CDR3 length is 14 residues. CDR3 DNA sequence: TGTGCCAGCAGCCTGACAGGGCGCAATCAGCCCCAGCATTTT. Its protein product is CASSLTGRNQPQHF.

The sample holds one count of this clone. The genes are TRBV19 and TRBJ2-7, with 11 bases that match TRBD1. With 3 bases clipped from V and 8 bases from J, the junction kept 9 bases outside the gene matches. This CDR3 has 15 residues. Per germline, CDR1 LNHDA and CDR2 SQIVND (reference sequence). CDR3 amino acids: CASSMGPGQGVQQYF. For the CDR3, the DNA is TGTGCCAGTAGTATGGGACCGGGACAGGGGGTCCAGCAGTACTTC.

A remark on this clone: This sample includes further DNA sequences coding for the same CDR3. V and J are TRBV9 and TRBJ2-1, with 10 bases that match TRBD2. The trim removed 0 bases at V and 3 bases at J, leaving 3 bases unmatched. Germline-derived CDR1 and CDR2 are SGDLS and YYNGEE. This CDR3 has 16 amino acids. The CDR3 is CASSVEPSGSYNEQFF. The CDR3 DNA reads TGTGCCAGCAGCGTAGAACCTAGCGGGAGCTACAATGAGCAGTTCTTC. The whole variable domain, remainder taken from reference TRBV9 and TRBJ2-1, is DSGVTQTPKHLITATGQRVTLRCSPRSGDLSVYWYQQSLDQGLQFLIQYYNGEERAKGNILERFSAQQFPDLHSELNLSSLELGDSALYFCASSVEPSGSYNEQFFGPGTRLTVL.

This clone was seen a handful of times. The chain recombines TRBV3-1 (or the pseudogene TRBV3-2) with TRBJ2-5; no reliable D call. Germline V gene sequence: CDR1 LGHDT, CDR2 YNNKEL (reference sequence). Trimming shortened V by 8 bases and J by 2 bases, and 12 bases separated the two germline ends. The CDR3 runs to 13 residues. The CDR3 DNA sequence: TGTGCCAGCGGAGATTCGATGCAAGAGACCCAGTACTTC. Translating it yields CASGDSMQETQYF.

The chain combines TRBV10-3 with TRBJ1-5; D ambiguous. The CDR3 consists of 12 residues. V shed 3 bases and J shed 3 bases, with 3 bases lying between them. The germline V gene encodes CDR1 ENHRY and CDR2 SYGVKD. The CDR3 bases are TGTGCCATCAGTGACAACAATCAGCCCCAGCATTTT. Translating it yields CAISDNNQPQHF.

The chain uses TRBV5-1 and TRBJ2-3; perhaps TRBD2 as D (5 bases). Germline V gene lookup returns CDR1 SGHRS and CDR2 YFSETQ. CDR3 size: 14 residues. V lost 6 bases, J lost 0 bases, and 11 bases lay in between. The CDR3 reads CASNPTGSTDTQYF. CDR3 bases: TGCGCCAGCAACCCTACGGGGAGCACAGATACGCAGTATTTT.

The genes are TRBV19 and TRBJ2-3; D is unresolved. The V and J ends lost 11 bases and 1 base respectively, with 16 bases between them. The germline V gene encodes CDR1 LNHDA and CDR2 SQIVND (reference sequence). There are 14 residues in the CDR3. The CDR3 DNA follows: TGTGCCTCTATGCCATCCATACGCACAGATACGCAGTATTTT. This encodes CASMPSIRTDTQYF.

This clone was observed a handful of times. The rearrangement joins TRBV13 to TRBJ1-4, with a possible D match to TRBD1 (6 bases). Between the trimmed V and J ends, which lost 5 bases and 7 bases, there was a span of 26 bases. The CDR3 contains 18 residues. The V gene's germline CDR1 is PRHDT and CDR2 FYEKMQ (reference sequence). This chain's CDR3 is CASSPGPGEGLGIEKLFF. CDR3 sequence (DNA): TGTGCCAGCAGCCCAGGCCCAGGGGAGGGTCTCGGTATTGAAAAACTGTTTTTT.